This T cell receptor (beta chain) derives from a study of cytomegalovirus exposure and HLA in healthy donors. Regarding the study as a whole: At a 0.05 false discovery rate, a later analysis found 16,951 TCR beta sequences to be associated with HLA alleles.

Trimming took off 6 bases at V and 6 bases at J, with 18 bases between the two ends. The CDR3 has 14 amino acids. The germline V gene encodes CDR1 LNHNV and CDR2 YYDKDF (reference sequence). Concerning this clone itself: Its antigen is as yet unknown.

The PCR had 60 Vbeta and 13 Jbeta primers. Profiled with immunoSEQ multiplex PCR; TCRdb holds only in-frame clones, not every one. The sample carries 130,000 or so clones, around 72% recorded once. Sample: PBMCs. The chain uses TRBV15 and TRBJ2-7, with D perhaps matching TRBD1 (6 bases). The clonotype was recovered from a woman aged 18-29 years in good health and CMV-seronegative. This CDR3 is CATRPPGQSLEQYF. In DNA form, the CDR3 reads TGTGCCACCAGACCCCCGGGACAATCTCTCGAGCAGTACTTC.